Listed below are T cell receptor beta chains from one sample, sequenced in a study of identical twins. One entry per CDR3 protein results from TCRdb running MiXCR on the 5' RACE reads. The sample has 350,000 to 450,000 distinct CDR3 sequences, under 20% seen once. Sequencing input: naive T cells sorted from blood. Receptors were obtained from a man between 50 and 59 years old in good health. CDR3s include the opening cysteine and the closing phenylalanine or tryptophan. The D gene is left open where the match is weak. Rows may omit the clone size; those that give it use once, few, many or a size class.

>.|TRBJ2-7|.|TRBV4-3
CASSQDLGGGGSYEQYF
TGCGCCAGCAGCCAAGACCTAGGTGGCGGAGGCTCCTACGAGCAGTACTTC
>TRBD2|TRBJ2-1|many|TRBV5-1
CASSREASSYNEQFF
TGCGCCAGCAGCCGGGAGGCGAGCTCCTACAATGAGCAGTTCTTC
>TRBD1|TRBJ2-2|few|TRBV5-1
CASSPWDRGTGELFF
TGCGCCAGCAGCCCGTGGGACAGGGGAACCGGGGAGCTGTTTTTT
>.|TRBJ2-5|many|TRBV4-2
CASSQDLNAYQETQYF
TGTGCCAGCAGCCAAGATCTGAACGCGTACCAAGAGACCCAGTACTTC
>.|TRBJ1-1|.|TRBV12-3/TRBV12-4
CASLVGNPEAFF
TGTGCCAGCCTTGTTGGGAACCCTGAAGCTTTCTTT
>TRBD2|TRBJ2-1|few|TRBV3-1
CASSHSGSSDEQFF
TGTGCCAGCAGCCATAGCGGGAGCTCGGATGAGCAGTTCTTC
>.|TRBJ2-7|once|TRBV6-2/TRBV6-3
CASAYGLSYEQYF
TGTGCCAGCGCTTATGGACTCTCCTACGAGCAGTACTTC
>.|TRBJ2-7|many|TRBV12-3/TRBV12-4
CASSLALGGRLEQYF
TGTGCCAGCAGTTTAGCGCTCGGAGGCCGGCTCGAGCAGTACTTC
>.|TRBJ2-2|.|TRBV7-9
CASSFLAPVGELFF
TGTGCCAGCAGCTTTTTGGCCCCGGTTGGGGAGCTGTTTTTT
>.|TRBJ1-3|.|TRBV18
CASSYAGDYGNTIYF
TGTGCCAGCTCATACGCGGGGGATTATGGAAACACCATATATTTT
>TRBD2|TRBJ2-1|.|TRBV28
CASSLLASGVGEQFF
TGTGCCAGCAGTTTATTGGCTAGCGGGGTAGGTGAGCAGTTCTTC
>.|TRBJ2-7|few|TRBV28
CASNPPGNSYEQYF
TGTGCCAGCAATCCGCCGGGGAACTCCTACGAGCAGTACTTC
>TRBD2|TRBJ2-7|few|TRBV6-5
CASSYERGRDEQYF
TGTGCCAGCAGTTACGAGCGGGGGCGCGACGAGCAGTACTTC
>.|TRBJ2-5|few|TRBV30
CAWSFNEGETQYF
TGTGCCTGGAGTTTTAATGAGGGGGAGACCCAGTACTTC
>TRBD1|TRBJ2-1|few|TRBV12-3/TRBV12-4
CASSFSLDRGPGNEQFF
TGTGCCAGCAGTTTTTCGTTGGACAGGGGTCCAGGCAATGAGCAGTTCTTC
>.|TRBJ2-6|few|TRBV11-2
CASSPVGSGANVLTF
TGTGCCAGCAGCCCCGTAGGCTCTGGGGCCAACGTCCTGACTTTC
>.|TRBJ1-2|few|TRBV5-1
CASSLGGASTINYGYTF
TGCGCCAGCAGCTTGGGGGGCGCCTCGACAATTAACTATGGCTACACCTTC
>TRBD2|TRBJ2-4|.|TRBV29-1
CSVGGRADKNIQYF
TGCAGCGTAGGCGGGAGGGCCGACAAAAACATTCAGTACTTC
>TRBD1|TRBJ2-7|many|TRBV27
CASSSTGAEQYF
TGTGCCAGCAGTTCAACAGGGGCCGAGCAGTACTTC
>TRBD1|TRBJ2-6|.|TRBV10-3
CATVQGAGANVLTF
TGTGCCACTGTACAGGGGGCTGGGGCCAACGTCCTGACTTTC
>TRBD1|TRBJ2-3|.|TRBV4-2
CASSQDKSRGYTDTQYF
TGTGCCAGCAGCCAAGATAAGTCCAGGGGGTATACAGATACGCAGTATTTT
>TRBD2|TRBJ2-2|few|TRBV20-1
CSAPGRAGRTGELFF
TGCAGTGCCCCCGGGAGAGCGGGGCGAACCGGGGAGCTGTTTTTT
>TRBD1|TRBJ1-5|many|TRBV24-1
CATSDGQGPASQPQHF
TGTGCCACCAGTGACGGACAGGGCCCGGCATCTCAGCCCCAGCATTTT
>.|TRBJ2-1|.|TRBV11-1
CASSLTPLGGGEQFF
TGTGCCAGCAGCTTAACTCCCTTGGGGGGTGGTGAGCAGTTCTTC
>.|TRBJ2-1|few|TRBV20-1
CSARYGLAINEQFF
TGCAGTGCTAGATACGGTCTAGCGATCAATGAGCAGTTCTTC
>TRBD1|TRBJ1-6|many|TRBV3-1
CASSQTGGASPLHF
TGTGCCAGCAGCCAAACAGGGGGCGCTTCACCCCTCCACTTT
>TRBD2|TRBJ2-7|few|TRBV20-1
CSARDLVASGGAYEQYF
TGCAGTGCTAGAGATCTCGTTGCTAGCGGGGGGGCTTACGAGCAGTACTTC
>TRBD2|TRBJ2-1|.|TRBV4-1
CASSQARAGGLNEQFF
TGCGCCAGCAGCCAAGCCAGGGCGGGGGGTTTGAATGAGCAGTTCTTC
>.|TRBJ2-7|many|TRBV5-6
CASSFRTPGASSRYEQYF
TGTGCCAGCAGCTTCCGTACTCCAGGAGCCTCGTCTCGCTACGAGCAGTACTTC